The 12 T cell receptor beta chains presented below share a single source sample, sequenced in a study of graft-versus-host responses after intestinal transplantation. Profiled with immunoSEQ multiplex PCR; TCRdb holds only in-frame clones, not every one. This table has tens of thousands of clones, about nine tenths appearing once. Sequences were derived from bone marrow, sampled approximately 700 days after intestinal transplantation. The receptors come from a human patient who received an intestinal transplant, so some T cells may come from the graft donor.

This chain joins TRBV28 and TRBJ2-5; D is possibly TRBD1 or TRBD2 (5 bases each). Germline values: CDR1 MDHEN, CDR2 SYDVKM. Trimming removed 6 bases at V and 3 bases at J, with 20 bases between. The CDR3 consists of 16 residues. The CDR3 sequence: CASSLELRGPEETQYF. Written as DNA, the CDR3 is TGTGCCAGCAGCCTCGAATTGAGGGGCCCTGAAGAGACCCAGTACTTC.

The V gene is TRBV6-5, the J gene TRBJ2-1, with D possibly TRBD2 on 7 matching bases. CDR3 length: 15 residues. Germline V gives CDR1 MNHEY, CDR2 SVGAGI. V shed 2 bases and J shed 4 bases, with 12 bases lying between them. This chain's CDR3 is CASSYAQGGYNEQFF. Written as DNA, the CDR3 is TGTGCCAGCAGTTACGCACAGGGAGGGTACAATGAGCAGTTCTTC.

J is TRBJ2-7 and V is TRBV5-5, with a possible D match to TRBD1 (6 bases). V lost 6 bases and J 2 bases, leaving 15 bases between the germline ends. CDR3 size: 14 residues. CDR1 and CDR2 (germline): SGHKS, YYEKEE (reference sequence). The CDR3 DNA reads TGTGCCAGCACCTGGGGACAATCTGCCTACGAGCAGTACTTC. Encoded protein: CASTWGQSAYEQYF.

The CDR3 sequence is CASSQEAGANVLTF. In nucleotides, the CDR3 is TGCGCCAGCAGCCAAGAAGCTGGGGCCAACGTCCTGACTTTC. The rearrangement uses TRBV4-1 and TRBJ2-6, with no clear D. Germline lookup yields CDR1 MGHRA and CDR2 YSYEKL. CDR3 length: 14 amino acids. V lost 0 bases and J 2 bases, leaving 2 bases between the germline ends.

This rearrangement joins TRBV11-2 to TRBJ2-1; D possibly corresponds to TRBD1 (7 bases). Germline V gene sequence: CDR1 SGHAT, CDR2 FQNNGV. Trimming took 5 bases from V and 6 from J, leaving 11 bases between them. The CDR3 sequence is 13 residues long. Here the CDR3 reads CASSPRGANEQFF. CDR3 DNA sequence: TGTGCCAGCAGCCCCAGGGGGGCCAATGAGCAGTTCTTC.

This rearrangement joins TRBV19 to TRBJ2-2; 7 bases align to TRBD2. Germline CDR1 reads LNHDA; CDR2 reads SQIVND (reference sequence). This CDR3 is 15 amino acids long. J was trimmed by 9 bases and V by 10 bases; bases with no gene match: 17. CDR3 region: CATSRDGAGDRELFF. CDR3 sequence (DNA): TGTGCCACCTCCCGGGACGGGGCGGGGGACCGGGAGCTGTTTTTT. Full variable domain (missing parts from reference TRBV19 and TRBJ2-2): DGGITQSPKYLFRKEGQNVTLSCEQNLNHDAMYWYRQDPGQGLRLIYYSQIVNDFQKGDIAEGYSVSREKKESFPLTVTSAQKNPTAFYLCATSRDGAGDRELFFGEGSRLTVL.

This chain uses TRBV7-9 with TRBJ2-7; TRBD1 is a possible D gene (6 bases). This CDR3 spans 13 amino acids. Trimming pared 8 bases from V and 2 bases from J, leaving 13 bases between. The germline gives CDR1 SEHNR, CDR2 FQNEAQ (reference sequence). For the CDR3, the DNA is TGTGCCAGCGGGGGCAGGCTAACCTACGAGCAGTACTTC. This sequence encodes CASGGRLTYEQYF.

V is TRBV4-2 and J is TRBJ2-5; 10 nucleotides match TRBD2. J lost 5 bases, V lost 0 bases, and 6 bases had no gene match. The CDR3 sequence is 16 residues long. From germline, CDR1 is LGHNA and CDR2 YNFKEQ. CDR3 in amino acids: CASSQDPAGGPETQYF. The DNA of the CDR3 is TGTGCCAGCAGCCAAGATCCAGCGGGAGGGCCGGAGACCCAGTACTTC.

The chain is built from TRBV30 and TRBJ1-6, with a weak D call TRBD1 (5 bases). This CDR3 is built from 15 residues. The germline V gene has CDR1 GTSNPN and CDR2 SVGIG (reference sequence). Trimming pared 3 bases from V and 1 base from J, leaving 10 bases between. This chain's CDR3 is CAWSQGLSYNSPLHF. The CDR3 DNA follows: TGTGCCTGGAGCCAGGGCTTGTCCTATAATTCACCCCTCCACTTT.

The chain is built from TRBV30 and TRBJ2-2; TRBD2 agrees at 13 bases. J was trimmed by 4 bases and V by 5 bases; bases with no gene match: 1. The CDR3 runs to 14 residues. Germline V gene sequence: CDR1 GTSNPN, CDR2 SVGIG (reference sequence). The CDR3 loop is CAWGLAGVTGELFF. The CDR3, as DNA: TGTGCCTGGGGACTAGCGGGAGTCACCGGGGAGCTGTTTTTT.

The chain has TRBV5-6 and TRBJ2-7; 10 bases fit TRBD1. The trim removed 3 bases at V and 9 bases at J, leaving 12 bases unmatched. The CDR3 is 15 residues long. Germline V gene lookup returns CDR1 SGHDT and CDR2 YYEEEE. For the CDR3, the DNA is TGTGCCAGCAGCTGGAAGCCGGGACAGGGGTCTTGGCAGTACTTC. As protein: CASSWKPGQGSWQYF. The variable domain in full, with the rest retrieved from reference TRBV5-6 and TRBJ2-7, is DAGVTQSPTHLIKTRGQQVTLRCSPKSGHDTVSWYQQALGQGPQFIFQYYEEEERQRGNFPDRFSGHQFPNYSSELNVNALLLGDSALYLCASSWKPGQGSWQYFGPGTRLTVT.

The V call is TRBV20-1, the J call TRBJ1-2; unclear D gene. Germline V CDR1 and CDR2: DFQATT, SNEGSKA (reference sequence). Between the trimmed V and J ends, which lost 2 bases and 2 bases, there was a span of 3 bases. CDR3 length: 11 residues. The CDR3 sequence: CSARQNYGYTF. The DNA for the CDR3 is TGCAGTGCTAGACAAAACTATGGCTACACCTTC.